This record covers a single T cell receptor beta chain. Profiling relied on immunoSEQ multiplex PCR, and the TCRdb table lists in-frame clones only, not all of them. Here the sample spans about 2.1 million clones, around 93% being singletons. These data are taken from a study of shared clonotypes between healthy human individuals. This CDR3 comprises 14 residues. The germline V gene has CDR1 SGDLS and CDR2 YYNGEE. Trimming stripped 2 bases from V and 5 bases from J, with 11 bases between. Positively selected for CCR7, the CD45RO-negative cells used as naive CD8 cells excluded terminally differentiated effector memory CD45RA+ cells. Healthy adults negative for HIV, lacking recent acute infections or vaccinations, served as donors.

The source of this sequence is a young man in good health. Some clones in this sample may be carry-over from other donors' samples. The source material was naive CD8+ T cells from PBMCs. The V call is TRBV9, the J call TRBJ2-1; D is unclear. The CDR3 spells CASSVVGIHNEQFF. In DNA, the CDR3 is TGTGCCAGCAGCGTTGTGGGGATTCACAATGAGCAGTTCTTC.